This T cell receptor (beta chain) was identified in a study of blood T cells in healthy people across ages. The use of a sample-barcoded 5' primer and a J-beta primer mix characterized a second PCR of 7 to 11 cycles. TCRdb redid the calling of the 5' RACE reads with MiXCR, one entry per CDR3 protein. The profile covers hundreds of thousands of distinct CDR3 sequences, with about 59% appearing a single time and 25% to 30% taken by the ten largest. CDR3 length: 16 residues. CDR1 and CDR2 from the germline V gene are MNHEY and SMNVEV (reference sequence). The V gene end was trimmed by 2 bases and the J gene end by 6 bases; junction bases not matched to a gene: 11.

The rearrangement uses TRBV27 and TRBJ2-3; 7 bases fit TRBD2. This sequence was found in a man aged 25-40 years in good health. Material: blood. The CDR3 DNA reads as TGTGCCAGCAGTTTAGTATCTCCGGGGGGTTCCGATACGCAGTATTTT. As protein: CASSLVSPGGSDTQYF.